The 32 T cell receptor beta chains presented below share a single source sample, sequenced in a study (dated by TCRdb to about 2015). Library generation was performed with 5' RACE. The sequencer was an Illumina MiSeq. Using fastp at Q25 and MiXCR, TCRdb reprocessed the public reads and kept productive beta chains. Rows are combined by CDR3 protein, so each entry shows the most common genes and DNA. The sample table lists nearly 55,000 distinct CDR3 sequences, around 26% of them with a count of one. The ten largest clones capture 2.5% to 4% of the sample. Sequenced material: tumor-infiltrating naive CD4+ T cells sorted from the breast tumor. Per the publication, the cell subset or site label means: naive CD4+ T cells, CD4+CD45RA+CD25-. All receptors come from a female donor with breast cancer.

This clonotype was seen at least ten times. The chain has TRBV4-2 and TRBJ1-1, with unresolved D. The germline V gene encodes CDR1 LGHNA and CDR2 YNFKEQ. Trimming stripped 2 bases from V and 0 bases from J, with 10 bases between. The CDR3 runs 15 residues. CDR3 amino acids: CASSQLTVMNTEAFF. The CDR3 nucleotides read TGTGCCAGCAGCCAACTTACGGTCATGAACACTGAAGCTTTCTTT.

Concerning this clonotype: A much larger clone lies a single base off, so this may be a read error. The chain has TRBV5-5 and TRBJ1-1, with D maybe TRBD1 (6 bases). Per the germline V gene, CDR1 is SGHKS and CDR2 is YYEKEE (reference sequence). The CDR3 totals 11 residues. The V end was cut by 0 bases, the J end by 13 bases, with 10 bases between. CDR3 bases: TGTGCCAGCAGCTTGGGGGACACCATTTTCTTT. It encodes CASSLGDTIFF. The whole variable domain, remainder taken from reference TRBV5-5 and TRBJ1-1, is DAGVTQSPTHLIKTRGQQVTLRCSPISGHKSVSWYQQVLGQGPQFIFQYYEKEERGRGNFPDRFSARQFPNYSSELNVNALLLGDSALYLCASSLGDTIFFGQGTRLTVV.

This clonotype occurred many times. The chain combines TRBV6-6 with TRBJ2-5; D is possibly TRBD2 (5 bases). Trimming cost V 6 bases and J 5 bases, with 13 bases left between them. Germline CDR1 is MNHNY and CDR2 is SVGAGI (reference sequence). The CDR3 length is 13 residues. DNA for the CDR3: TGTGCCAGCAGCTACCGGGGAGAGGAGACCCAGTACTTC. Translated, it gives CASSYRGEETQYF.

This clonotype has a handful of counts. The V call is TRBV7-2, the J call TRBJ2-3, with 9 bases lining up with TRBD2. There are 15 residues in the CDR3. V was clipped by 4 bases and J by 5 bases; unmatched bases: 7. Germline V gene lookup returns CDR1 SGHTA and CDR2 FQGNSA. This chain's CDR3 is CASSSVAGDIDTQYF. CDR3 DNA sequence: TGTGCCAGCAGCTCGGTAGCGGGAGATATAGATACGCAGTATTTT.

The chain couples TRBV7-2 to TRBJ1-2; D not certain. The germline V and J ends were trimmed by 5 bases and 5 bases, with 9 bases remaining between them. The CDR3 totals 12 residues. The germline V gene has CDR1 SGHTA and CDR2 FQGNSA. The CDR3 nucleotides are TGTGCCAGCAGCCCACAGAGATATGGCTACACCTTC. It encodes CASSPQRYGYTF.

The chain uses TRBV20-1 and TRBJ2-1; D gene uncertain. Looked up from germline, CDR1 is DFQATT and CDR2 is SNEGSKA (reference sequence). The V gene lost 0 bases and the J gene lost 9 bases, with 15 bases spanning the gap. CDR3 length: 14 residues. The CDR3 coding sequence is TGCAGTGCTAGAGAGGTGGTATCGTGGAGTGAGCAGTTCTTC. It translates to CSAREVVSWSEQFF.

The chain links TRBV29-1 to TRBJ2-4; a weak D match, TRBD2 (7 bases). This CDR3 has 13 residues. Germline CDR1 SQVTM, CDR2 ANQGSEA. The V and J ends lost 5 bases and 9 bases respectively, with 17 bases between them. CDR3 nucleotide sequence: TGCAGCGTTAGGGAGGGGGGGGGTAGCATTCAGTACTTC. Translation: CSVREGGGSIQYF.

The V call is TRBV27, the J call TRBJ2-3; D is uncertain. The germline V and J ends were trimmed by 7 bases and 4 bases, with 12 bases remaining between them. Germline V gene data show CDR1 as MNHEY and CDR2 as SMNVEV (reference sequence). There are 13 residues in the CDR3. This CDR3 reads CASTVSNSDTQYF. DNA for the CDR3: TGTGCCAGCACCGTTAGCAATTCAGATACGCAGTATTTT.

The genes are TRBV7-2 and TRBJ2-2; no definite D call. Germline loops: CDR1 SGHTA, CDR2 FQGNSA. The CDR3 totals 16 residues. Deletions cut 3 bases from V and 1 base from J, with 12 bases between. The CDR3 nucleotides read TGTGCCAGCAGCTTCATGGCAAGGCTGAACACCGGGGAGCTGTTTTTT. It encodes CASSFMARLNTGELFF.

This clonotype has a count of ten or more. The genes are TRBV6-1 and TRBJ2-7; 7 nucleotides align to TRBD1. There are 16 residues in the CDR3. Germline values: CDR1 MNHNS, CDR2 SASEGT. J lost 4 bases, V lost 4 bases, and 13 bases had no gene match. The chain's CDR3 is CASSGGAGTEGYEQYF. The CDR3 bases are TGTGCCAGCAGTGGTGGGGCCGGGACAGAGGGGTACGAGCAGTACTTC.

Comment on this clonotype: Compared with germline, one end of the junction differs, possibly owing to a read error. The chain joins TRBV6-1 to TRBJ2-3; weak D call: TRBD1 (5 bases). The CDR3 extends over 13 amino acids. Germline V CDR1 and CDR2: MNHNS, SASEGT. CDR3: CARSEGVPDTQYF. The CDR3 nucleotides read TGTGCCCGCAGTGAAGGGGTGCCAGATACGCAGTATTTT.

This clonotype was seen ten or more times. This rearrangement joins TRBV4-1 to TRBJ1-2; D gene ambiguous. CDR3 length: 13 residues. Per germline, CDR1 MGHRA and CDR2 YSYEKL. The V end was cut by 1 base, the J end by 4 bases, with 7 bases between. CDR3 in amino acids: CASSQVNVYGYTF. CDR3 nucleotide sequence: TGCGCCAGCAGCCAAGTTAACGTCTATGGCTACACCTTC.

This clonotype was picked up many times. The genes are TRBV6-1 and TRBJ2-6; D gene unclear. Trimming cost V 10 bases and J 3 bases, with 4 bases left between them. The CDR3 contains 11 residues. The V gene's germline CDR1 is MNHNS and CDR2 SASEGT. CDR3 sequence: CATVGANVLTF. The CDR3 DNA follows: TGTGCCACTGTTGGGGCCAACGTCCTGACTTTC.

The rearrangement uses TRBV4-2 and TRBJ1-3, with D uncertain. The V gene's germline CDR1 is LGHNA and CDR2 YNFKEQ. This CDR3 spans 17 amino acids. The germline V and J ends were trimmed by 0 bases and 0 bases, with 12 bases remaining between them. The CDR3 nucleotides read TGTGCCAGCAGCCAAGATACCCGCAGTGTCTCTGGAAACACCATATATTTT. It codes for CASSQDTRSVSGNTIYF.

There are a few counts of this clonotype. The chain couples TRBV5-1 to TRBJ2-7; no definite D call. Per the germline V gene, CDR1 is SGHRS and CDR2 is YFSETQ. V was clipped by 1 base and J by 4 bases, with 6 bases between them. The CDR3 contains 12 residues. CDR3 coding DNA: TGCGCCAGCAGCTTGACAAAATACGAGCAGTACTTC. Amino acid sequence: CASSLTKYEQYF.

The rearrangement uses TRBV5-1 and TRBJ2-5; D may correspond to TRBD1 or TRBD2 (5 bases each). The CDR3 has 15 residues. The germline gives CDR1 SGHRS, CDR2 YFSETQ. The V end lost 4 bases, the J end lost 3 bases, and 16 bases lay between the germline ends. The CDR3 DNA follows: TGCGCCAGCAGCGTCGACGGGACGCCCGAAGAGACCCAGTACTTC. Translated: CASSVDGTPEETQYF.

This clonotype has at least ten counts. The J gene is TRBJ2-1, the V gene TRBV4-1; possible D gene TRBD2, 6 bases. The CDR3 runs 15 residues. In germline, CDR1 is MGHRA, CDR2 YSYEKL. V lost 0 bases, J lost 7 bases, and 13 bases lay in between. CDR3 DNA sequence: TGCGCCAGCAGCCAAGAGAAACGGGGGAGGAATGAGCAGTTCTTC. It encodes CASSQEKRGRNEQFF.

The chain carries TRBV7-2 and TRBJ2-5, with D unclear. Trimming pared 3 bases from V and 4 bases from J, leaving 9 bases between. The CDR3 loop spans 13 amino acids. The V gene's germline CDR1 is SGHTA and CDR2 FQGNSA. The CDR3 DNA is TGTGCCAGCAGCTTTAATAGGGTAGAGACCCAGTACTTC. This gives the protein CASSFNRVETQYF.

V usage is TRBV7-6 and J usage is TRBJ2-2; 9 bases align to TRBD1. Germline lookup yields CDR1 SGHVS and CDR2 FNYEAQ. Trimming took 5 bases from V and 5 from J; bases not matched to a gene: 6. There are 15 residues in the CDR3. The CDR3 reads CASSLQGARTGELFF. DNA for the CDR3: TGTGCCAGCAGCCTACAGGGGGCGCGAACCGGGGAGCTGTTTTTT.

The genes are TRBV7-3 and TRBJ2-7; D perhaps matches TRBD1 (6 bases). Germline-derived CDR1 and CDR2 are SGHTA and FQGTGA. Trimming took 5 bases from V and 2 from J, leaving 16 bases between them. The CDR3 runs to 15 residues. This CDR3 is CASSVHRVPPYEQYF. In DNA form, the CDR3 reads TGTGCCAGCAGCGTGCACAGGGTTCCCCCCTACGAGCAGTACTTC.

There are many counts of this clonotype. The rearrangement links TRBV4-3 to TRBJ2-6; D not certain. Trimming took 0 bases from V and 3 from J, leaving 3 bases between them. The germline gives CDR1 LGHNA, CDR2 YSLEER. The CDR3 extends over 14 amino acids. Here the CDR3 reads CASSQEHGANVLTF. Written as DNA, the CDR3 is TGCGCCAGCAGCCAAGAACATGGGGCCAACGTCCTGACTTTC.

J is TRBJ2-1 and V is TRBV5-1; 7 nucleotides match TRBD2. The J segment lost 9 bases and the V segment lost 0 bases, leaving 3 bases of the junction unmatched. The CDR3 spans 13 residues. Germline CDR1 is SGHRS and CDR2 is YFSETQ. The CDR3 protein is CASSLGLAAEQFF. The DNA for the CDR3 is TGCGCCAGCAGCTTGGGGCTAGCGGCTGAGCAGTTCTTC.

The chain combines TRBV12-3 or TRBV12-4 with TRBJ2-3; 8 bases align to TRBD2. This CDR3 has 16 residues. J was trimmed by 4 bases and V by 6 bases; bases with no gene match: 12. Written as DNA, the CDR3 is TGTGCCAGCAGCCCTGGACTAGCTGGGTTATCAGATACGCAGTATTTT. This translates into CASSPGLAGLSDTQYF.

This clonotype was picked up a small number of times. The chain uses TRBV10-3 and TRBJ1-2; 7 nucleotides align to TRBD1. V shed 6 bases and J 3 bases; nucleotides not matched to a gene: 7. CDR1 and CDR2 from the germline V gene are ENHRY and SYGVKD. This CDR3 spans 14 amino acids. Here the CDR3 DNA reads TGTGCCATCAGCTTAGGGGGCCGCGACTATGGCTACACCTTC. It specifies CAISLGGRDYGYTF.

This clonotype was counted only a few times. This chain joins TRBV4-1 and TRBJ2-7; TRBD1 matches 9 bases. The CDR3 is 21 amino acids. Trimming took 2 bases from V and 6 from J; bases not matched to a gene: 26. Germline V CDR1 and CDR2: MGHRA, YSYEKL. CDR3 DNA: TGCGCCAGCAGCCAACGTGGGCTCCGAACGGGTACCCGGGACAGGGAACGCGAGCAGTACTTC. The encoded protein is CASSQRGLRTGTRDREREQYF.

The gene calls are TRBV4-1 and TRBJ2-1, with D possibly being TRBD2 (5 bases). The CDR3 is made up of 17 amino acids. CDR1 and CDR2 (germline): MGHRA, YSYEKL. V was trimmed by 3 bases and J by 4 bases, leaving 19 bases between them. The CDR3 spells CASSQANMSGRYNEQFF. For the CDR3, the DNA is TGCGCCAGCAGCCAGGCCAACATGAGCGGACGGTACAATGAGCAGTTCTTC.

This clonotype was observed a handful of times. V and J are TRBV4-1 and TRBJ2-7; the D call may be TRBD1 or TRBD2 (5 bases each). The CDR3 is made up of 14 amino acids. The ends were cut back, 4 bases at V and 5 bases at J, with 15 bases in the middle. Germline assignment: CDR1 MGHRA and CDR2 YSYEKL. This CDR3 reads CASSRIGRDHEQYF. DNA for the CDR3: TGCGCCAGCAGCCGCATCGGCAGGGACCACGAGCAGTACTTC.

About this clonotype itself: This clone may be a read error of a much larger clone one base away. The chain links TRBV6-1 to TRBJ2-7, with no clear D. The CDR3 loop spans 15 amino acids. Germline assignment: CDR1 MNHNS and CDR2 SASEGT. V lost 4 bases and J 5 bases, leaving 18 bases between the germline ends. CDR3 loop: CASSAAILLPHEQYF. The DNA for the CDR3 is TGTGCCAGCAGTGCGGCTATCCTCCTTCCCCACGAGCAGTACTTC.

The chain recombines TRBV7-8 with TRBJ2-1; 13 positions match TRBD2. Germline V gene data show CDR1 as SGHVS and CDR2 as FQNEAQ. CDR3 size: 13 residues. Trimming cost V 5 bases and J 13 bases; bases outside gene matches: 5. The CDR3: CASSTGLAGNQFF. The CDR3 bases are TGTGCCAGCAGCACGGGACTAGCGGGGAATCAGTTCTTC.

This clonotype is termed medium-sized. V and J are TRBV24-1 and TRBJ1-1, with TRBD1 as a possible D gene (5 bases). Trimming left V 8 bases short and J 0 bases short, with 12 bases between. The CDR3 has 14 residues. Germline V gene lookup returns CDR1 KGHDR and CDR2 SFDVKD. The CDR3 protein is CATKGTGMNTEAFF. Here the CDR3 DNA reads TGTGCCACCAAGGGGACCGGGATGAACACTGAAGCTTTCTTT.

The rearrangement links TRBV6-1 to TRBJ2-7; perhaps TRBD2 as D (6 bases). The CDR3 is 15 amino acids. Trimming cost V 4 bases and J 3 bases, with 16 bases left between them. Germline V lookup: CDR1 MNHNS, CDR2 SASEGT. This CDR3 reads CASSVTQGLLYEQYF. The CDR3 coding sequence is TGTGCCAGCAGTGTAACCCAGGGACTCCTCTACGAGCAGTACTTC.

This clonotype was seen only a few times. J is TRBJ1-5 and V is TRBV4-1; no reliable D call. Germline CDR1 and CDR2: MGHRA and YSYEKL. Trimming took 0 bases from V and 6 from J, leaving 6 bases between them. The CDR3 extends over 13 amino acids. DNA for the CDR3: TGCGCCAGCAGCCAAGAACTATTTCAGCCCCAGCATTTT. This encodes CASSQELFQPQHF.